These 24 T cell receptor beta chains were sequenced from one sample in a study of T cells expressing NK-cell markers. TCRdb processed the 5' RACE reads again and assigns one entry to each CDR3 protein, with no DNA. This table holds about 260,000 distinct CDR3 sequences. Sequenced material: blood T cells: a sorted CD56 or NKG2C T cell subset, CD4+ or CD8+ T cells, or bulk PBMC T cells (not recorded which). The source of these receptors is a woman between 18 and 70 years old in good health.

The V gene is TRBV29-1, the J gene TRBJ2-5; the TCRdb call, TRBD2, lacks DNA for checking. The CDR3 is 14 amino acids. Germline V CDR1 and CDR2: SQVTM, ANQGSEA. This CDR3 is CSVARTSIQETQYF.

The J gene is TRBJ1-2, the V gene TRBV20-1; the TCRdb D gene call, TRBD1, has no DNA to confirm it. This CDR3 has 14 amino acids. Looked up from germline, CDR1 is DFQATT and CDR2 is SNEGSKA (reference sequence). The CDR3 loop reads CSAQGTGDSYGYTF.

V is TRBV20-1 and J is TRBJ1-2; TCRdb picks TRBD1, but there is no DNA to check that call. The CDR3 is 15 residues long. Germline CDR1 DFQATT, CDR2 SNEGSKA (reference sequence). CDR3 residues: CSARERTGVNYGYTF.

The chain recombines TRBV7-8 with TRBJ2-1; the TRBD2 assignment by TCRdb is unverifiable without DNA. The germline V gene encodes CDR1 SGHVS and CDR2 FQNEAQ. The CDR3 is made up of 16 amino acids. CDR3 in amino acids: CASSLVSSGRINEQFF.

The chain combines TRBV29-1 with TRBJ1-2. The CDR3 length is 15 residues. From germline, CDR1 is SQVTM and CDR2 ANQGSEA. CDR3 region: CSVEDRSRTNYGYTF.

The CDR3 loop reads CSARDGTEVGGETQYF. V gene TRBV20-1 combines with J gene TRBJ2-5; TCRdb returns TRBD1, unconfirmable since there is no DNA. Germline V lookup: CDR1 DFQATT, CDR2 SNEGSKA (reference sequence). This CDR3 spans 16 amino acids.

The rearrangement uses TRBV11-2 and TRBJ1-5; as DNA is missing, the TRBD1 call by TCRdb cannot be tested. The CDR3 runs 16 residues. The germline CDR1 and CDR2 sequences are SGHAT and FQNNGV. CDR3 residues: CASSLGTSKGNQPQHF.

The J gene is TRBJ1-6, the V gene TRBV9; TCRdb's D call of TRBD1 is untestable without DNA. The CDR3 has 12 amino acids. The V gene's germline CDR1 is SGDLS and CDR2 YYNGEE. The CDR3: CASSVEGVPLHF.

This sequence joins TRBV20-1 and TRBJ2-1; the D call of TRBD2 rests on TCRdb alone, since no DNA is present to check it. Germline V CDR1 and CDR2: DFQATT, SNEGSKA (reference sequence). The CDR3 runs 14 residues. The CDR3 sequence: CSLSGTVGNNEQFF.

The genes are TRBV5-6 and TRBJ2-7; the D call of TRBD1 rests on TCRdb alone, since no DNA is present to check it. The germline CDR1 and CDR2 sequences are SGHDT and YYEEEE. The CDR3 runs to 16 residues. CDR3 protein: CASSYVETGRSYEQYF.

J is TRBJ1-6 and V is TRBV12-3 or TRBV12-4; the TCRdb D gene call, TRBD1, has no DNA to confirm it. This CDR3 has 15 amino acids. The CDR3 here is CASSFSGAMNSPLHF.

The rearrangement links TRBV7-2 to TRBJ2-1. Germline V gene sequence: CDR1 SGHTA, CDR2 FQGNSA. The CDR3 contains 15 residues. This CDR3 is CASSLGNLGYNEQFF.

The CDR3 reads CASSLAVGQGADTQYF. The J gene is TRBJ2-3, the V gene TRBV5-5; TCRdb indicates TRBD1, and absent DNA this call remains unverified. Germline CDR1 and CDR2: SGHKS and YYEKEE (reference sequence). CDR3 size: 16 residues.

J is TRBJ2-1 and V is TRBV11-2; the D gene TCRdb calls, TRBD1, cannot be checked with no DNA. The CDR3 is 15 amino acids. The germline V gene encodes CDR1 SGHAT and CDR2 FQNNGV. This CDR3 is CASSSRPGPYNEQFF. Together with reference TRBV11-2 and TRBJ2-1, the CDR3 gives the full variable domain: EAGVAQSPRYKIIEKRQSVAFWCNPISGHATLYWYQQILGQGPKLLIQFQNNGVVDDSQLPKDRFSAERLKGVDSTLKIQPAKLEDSAVYLCASSSRPGPYNEQFFGPGTRLTVL.

The rearrangement links TRBV20-1 to TRBJ1-5; no DNA is available, so the TRBD1 call from TCRdb remains unchecked. Germline V lookup: CDR1 DFQATT, CDR2 SNEGSKA (reference sequence). The CDR3 loop spans 17 amino acids. Here the CDR3 reads CSAGPGGSAGGNQPQHF.

The V call is TRBV29-1, the J call TRBJ2-2; TCRdb outputs TRBD2, but without DNA this stays unchecked. CDR1 is SQVTM and CDR2 is ANQGSEA in the germline V gene. The CDR3 is made up of 15 amino acids. This CDR3 reads CSVDGQRANTGELFF.

V gene TRBV29-1 combines with J gene TRBJ2-1; the TCRdb call, TRBD1, lacks DNA for checking. CDR1 and CDR2 (germline): SQVTM, ANQGSEA. The CDR3 has 11 amino acids. The CDR3 reads CSGAMGDEQFF.

The gene calls are TRBV18 and TRBJ1-1. The CDR3 runs 13 residues. Germline assignment: CDR1 KGHSH and CDR2 LQKENI. The CDR3 loop is CASSPNGNTEAFF.

The chain couples TRBV12-3 or TRBV12-4 to TRBJ2-7. The CDR3 consists of 15 residues. CDR3 region: CASSYQTLPYYEQYF.

The J gene is TRBJ1-1, the V gene TRBV20-1. Germline V lookup: CDR1 DFQATT, CDR2 SNEGSKA (reference sequence). The CDR3 contains 13 residues. The CDR3 is CSAGSWENTEAFF.

The gene calls are TRBV7-9 and TRBJ2-1; lacking DNA, the TRBD2 call made by TCRdb goes unchecked. Germline V gene sequence: CDR1 SEHNR, CDR2 FQNEAQ (reference sequence). The CDR3 sequence is 14 residues long. CDR3 in amino acids: CASSLGGTSYGKFF.

The chain's CDR3 is CSAPVPLGRGSYEQYF. V usage is TRBV20-1 and J usage is TRBJ2-7; TCRdb reports TRBD1, a call that lacks DNA to check it against. The length of the CDR3 is 16 residues. Germline CDR1 reads DFQATT; CDR2 reads SNEGSKA (reference sequence).

The chain recombines TRBV5-6 with TRBJ2-4; TCRdb returns TRBD1, unconfirmable since there is no DNA. This CDR3 spans 13 amino acids. Germline loops: CDR1 SGHDT, CDR2 YYEEEE. The CDR3: CASSRAIKNIQYF.

This sequence joins TRBV6-1 and TRBJ1-1. This CDR3 contains 15 residues. CDR1 is MNHNS, CDR2 SASEGT, per germline. The CDR3 is CASSEAGEQNTEAFF.